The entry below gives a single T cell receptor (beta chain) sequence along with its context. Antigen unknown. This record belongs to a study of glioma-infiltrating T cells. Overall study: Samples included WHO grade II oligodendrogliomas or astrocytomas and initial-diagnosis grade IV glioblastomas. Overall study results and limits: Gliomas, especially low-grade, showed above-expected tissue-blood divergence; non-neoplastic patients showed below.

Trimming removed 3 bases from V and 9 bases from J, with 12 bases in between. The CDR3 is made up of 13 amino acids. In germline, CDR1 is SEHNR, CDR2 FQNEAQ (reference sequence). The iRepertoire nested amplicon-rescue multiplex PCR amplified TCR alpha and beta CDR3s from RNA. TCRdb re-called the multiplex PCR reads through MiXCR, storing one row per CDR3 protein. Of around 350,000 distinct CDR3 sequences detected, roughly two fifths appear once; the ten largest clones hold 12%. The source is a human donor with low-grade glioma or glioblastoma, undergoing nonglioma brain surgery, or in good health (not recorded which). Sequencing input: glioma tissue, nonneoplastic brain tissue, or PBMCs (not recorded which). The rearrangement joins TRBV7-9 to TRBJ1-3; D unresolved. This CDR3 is CASSLDRAGTIYF. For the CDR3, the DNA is TGTGCCAGCAGCTTGGACCGCGCTGGCACCATATATTTT.